This paragraph covers one T cell receptor beta chain sequence. Other DNA sequences in this specimen translate into the identical CDR3. Method: immunoSEQ multiplex PCR; TCRdb's copy keeps in-frame clones and lacks some. The table has 97,000 or so clones, 80% seen once. This sample is part of a study of Ad26.COV2.S vaccination and SARS-CoV-2 variants. The sequencing used peripheral blood, collected after recovery from COVID-19. The source is a human donor who had recovered from COVID-19.

CDR3 amino acids: CATRGSTDTQYF. The CDR3 DNA reads as TGTGCCACCAGGGGCAGCACAGATACGCAGTATTTT. This chain links TRBV24-1 with TRBJ2-3; D is undetermined. The CDR3 is made up of 12 amino acids. Trimming left V 7 bases short and J 0 bases short, with 4 bases between. Germline V lookup: CDR1 KGHDR, CDR2 SFDVKD.